What follows are 14 T cell receptor beta chains derived from one specimen sequenced in a study of T cells in localized non-small cell lung cancer. Assay: immunoSEQ multiplex PCR; the TCRdb copy retains only in-frame clones and omits some. The sample holds about 15,000 clones, more than 70% seen once. The material sequenced was peripheral blood, taken before any cancer treatment. Every receptor here comes from a woman aged 40-75 years with stage I lung adenocarcinoma.

This chain connects TRBV28 to TRBJ2-6; TRBD2 might be the D (6 bases). Germline CDR1 MDHEN, CDR2 SYDVKM. The ends were cut back, 5 bases at V and 0 bases at J, with 14 bases in the middle. The CDR3 consists of 17 residues. In DNA, the CDR3 is TGTGCCAGCAGTCCAAGGGTCGGGGGCTCTGGGGCCAACGTCCTGACTTTC. This encodes CASSPRVGGSGANVLTF.

This clone was detected only a few times. The V call is TRBV2, the J call TRBJ2-3, with D perhaps being TRBD1 or TRBD2 (5 bases each). This CDR3 is 14 amino acids long. Germline CDR1 reads SNHLY; CDR2 reads FYNNEI. V lost 7 bases and J 0 bases, leaving 11 bases between the germline ends. For the CDR3, the DNA is TGTGCCAGCACTTTTGGGACCAGCACAGATACGCAGTATTTT. Its translation is CASTFGTSTDTQYF. The whole variable domain, filled in from reference TRBV2 and TRBJ2-3, reads EPEVTQTPSHQVTQMGQEVILRCVPISNHLYFYWYRQILGQKVEFLVSFYNNEISEKSEIFDDQFSVERPDGSNFTLKIRSTKLEDSAMYFCASTFGTSTDTQYFGPGTRLTVL.

The rearrangement joins TRBV5-6 to TRBJ2-7, with D perhaps TRBD1 (6 bases). The CDR3 runs 13 residues. The V and J ends lost 0 bases and 11 bases respectively, with 15 bases between them. Germline assignment: CDR1 SGHDT and CDR2 YYEEEE. The CDR3 DNA reads TGTGCCAGCAGCTTGGGGGGGCAGGGCCCGGAGTACTTC. Amino acids: CASSLGGQGPEYF.

This clone was recorded only once. This rearrangement joins TRBV5-1 to TRBJ2-1; D is uncertain. V shed 0 bases and J shed 11 bases, with 9 bases lying between them. This CDR3 has 12 amino acids. Looked up from germline, CDR1 is SGHRS and CDR2 is YFSETQ. In nucleotides, the CDR3 is TGCGCCAGCAGCTTGGAGAGTGTAAAGCAGTTCTTC. Amino acids: CASSLESVKQFF.

A single count supports this clone. The J gene is TRBJ1-2, the V gene TRBV21-1; TRBD1, as called in the table, went unchecked against the DNA. TRBV21-1 is classified as a pseudogene. This CDR3 has 17 residues. CDR3 residues: CASSKGVRGCGPHGYTF. The CDR3 DNA sequence: TGTGCCAGCAGCAAGGGGGTCAGGGGATGCGGCCCTCATGGCTACACCTTC.

V and J are TRBV10-3 and TRBJ2-3; D is ambiguous. CDR1 ENHRY and CDR2 SYGVKD come from the germline V gene. V lost 6 bases and J lost 2, with 9 bases in between. This CDR3 comprises 13 residues. The CDR3 sequence is CAIRNSNTDTQYF. The DNA for the CDR3 is TGTGCCATCAGAAACAGTAACACAGATACGCAGTATTTT.

The chain couples TRBV7-6 to TRBJ2-3; 8 nucleotides agree with TRBD2. Looked up from germline, CDR1 is SGHVS and CDR2 is FNYEAQ. The length of the CDR3 is 16 residues. V shed 7 bases and J 0 bases; nucleotides not matched to a gene: 9. The CDR3 sequence: CASTLGSGVSTDTQYF. The DNA for the CDR3 is TGTGCCAGCACCCTGGGTAGCGGGGTAAGCACAGATACGCAGTATTTT. The whole variable domain, filled in from reference TRBV7-6 and TRBJ2-3, reads GAGVSQSPRYKVTKRGQDVALRCDPISGHVSLYWYRQALGQGPEFLTYFNYEAQQDKSGLPNDRFSAERPEGSISTLTIQRTEQRDSAMYRCASTLGSGVSTDTQYFGPGTRLTVL.

The CDR3 DNA sequence: TGTGCCAGTAGTTCCCGGACAGGCGGGGTATACTACGAGCAGTACTTC. This codes for CASSSRTGGVYYEQYF. The chain is built from TRBV19 and TRBJ2-7, with a weak D call TRBD1 (7 bases). The germline V gene has CDR1 LNHDA and CDR2 SQIVND (reference sequence). Trimming removed 5 bases at V and 3 bases at J, with 20 bases between. The CDR3 extends over 16 amino acids.

This sequence joins TRBV19 and TRBJ1-2; D unclear. From germline, CDR1 is LNHDA and CDR2 SQIVND (reference sequence). The V end lost 0 bases, the J end lost 4 bases, and 18 bases lay between the germline ends. The CDR3 extends over 17 amino acids. Written as DNA, the CDR3 is TGTGCCAGTAGTATAGACCACACCCGGCAGCACTTCTATGGCTACACCTTC. Translated, it gives CASSIDHTRQHFYGYTF. The variable domain in full, completed from reference TRBV19 and TRBJ1-2, reads DGGITQSPKYLFRKEGQNVTLSCEQNLNHDAMYWYRQDPGQGLRLIYYSQIVNDFQKGDIAEGYSVSREKKESFPLTVTSAQKNPTAFYLCASSIDHTRQHFYGYTFGSGTRLTVV.

This chain uses TRBV11-2 with TRBJ2-7, with TRBD2 matching over 13 bases. J lost 3 bases, V lost 0 bases, and 11 bases had no gene match. The length of the CDR3 is 19 residues. Per the germline V gene, CDR1 is SGHAT and CDR2 is FQNNGV. CDR3 amino acids: CASSLDPTSGGARVYEQYF. DNA for the CDR3: TGTGCCAGCAGCTTAGACCCTACTAGCGGGGGGGCTCGGGTCTACGAGCAGTACTTC.

This sequence joins TRBV5-1 and TRBJ1-4, with 8 positions matching TRBD1. The V gene's germline CDR1 is SGHRS and CDR2 YFSETQ. The CDR3 length is 16 residues. V trimming: 2 bases; J trimming: 0 bases; junction bases outside the gene matches: 3. As DNA, the CDR3 is TGCGCCAGCAGCTTCGGACAGGGTGCAACTAATGAAAAACTGTTTTTT. Translation gives CASSFGQGATNEKLFF.

The chain has TRBV7-2 and TRBJ2-7; 11 nucleotides align to TRBD2. The trim removed 3 bases at V and 2 bases at J, leaving 6 bases unmatched. Germline V gives CDR1 SGHTA, CDR2 FQGNSA. This CDR3 has 16 residues. CDR3: CASSFRLAGSPYEQYF. The CDR3 DNA reads TGTGCCAGCAGCTTCAGACTAGCGGGGTCCCCCTACGAGCAGTACTTC.

The chain recombines TRBV28 with TRBJ2-7, with D possibly matching TRBD1 (5 bases). CDR3 length: 12 amino acids. Trimming removed 3 bases from V and 6 bases from J, with 9 bases in between. Germline V gene sequence: CDR1 MDHEN, CDR2 SYDVKM. The CDR3 nucleotides are TGTGCCAGCAGTTTCTACAGGAGCGAGCAGTACTTC. It translates to CASSFYRSEQYF.

The chain recombines TRBV13 with TRBJ1-2, with D possibly TRBD1 on 6 matching bases. The germline V and J ends were trimmed by 0 bases and 7 bases, with 15 bases remaining between them. Germline V gene lookup returns CDR1 PRHDT and CDR2 FYEKMQ (reference sequence). CDR3 length: 15 amino acids. The CDR3 nucleotides read TGTGCCAGCAGCTTAGGCGTTGGGGGGCCAGGTGGCTACACCTTC. Translating it yields CASSLGVGGPGGYTF.